This TCR beta chain appears in the sequencing data of a study of T cell responses to AZD1222 COVID-19 vaccine. Whole-study results and caveats: Close to half of all spike-specific TCRs reportedly target regions of the variants that are unmutated.

Note on this clone: Its target is not known.

V dropped 0 bases and J dropped 1 base, with 7 bases sitting between them. Germline loops: CDR1 SGHNT, CDR2 YYREEE (reference sequence). The CDR3 loop spans 14 amino acids. Method: immunoSEQ multiplex PCR; TCRdb's copy keeps in-frame clones and lacks some. The sample shows some 50,000 clones, roughly 84% of them seen only once. This sequence was found in an adult in good health. Sample: peripheral blood, taken on day 0 of MenACWY control vaccination. The V call is TRBV5-4, the J call TRBJ1-1, with D possibly TRBD1 on 5 matching bases. CDR3 residues: CASSLGGANTEAFF. The CDR3 DNA reads as TGTGCCAGCAGCTTGGGTGGGGCGAACACTGAAGCTTTCTTT.